This TCR beta chain was documented in a study of blood T cell repertoires in COVID-19. The overall study: Acute and convalescent COVID-19 samples came from the United States, Italy and Spain. From T cells, B-cell-depleted T cells, or PBMCs came the material, which was cDNA or gDNA.

This CDR3 has 14 amino acids. Germline assignment: CDR1 DFQATT and CDR2 SNEGSKA (reference sequence). Trimming stripped 3 bases from V and 6 bases from J, with 14 bases between. Original processing notes: Amplifying reference gene primers gave estimates of nucleated cell counts. The assay was immunoSEQ multiplex PCR, and TCRdb's table has in-frame clones only and misses some. V and J calls plus clone size are reproduced from that table; the DNA served to infer D and trimming. This table has approximately 37,000 clones, 75% to 90% appearing once. The sample comprised peripheral blood. This TCR was recovered from a woman aged 70 to 79 with acute or convalescent COVID-19. The rearrangement links TRBV20-1 to TRBJ2-2, with D tentatively TRBD2 (7 bases). This chain's CDR3 is CSASLGGAAGELFF. The DNA for the CDR3 is TGCAGTGCTAGTCTAGGGGGGGCGGCCGGGGAGCTGTTTTTT.